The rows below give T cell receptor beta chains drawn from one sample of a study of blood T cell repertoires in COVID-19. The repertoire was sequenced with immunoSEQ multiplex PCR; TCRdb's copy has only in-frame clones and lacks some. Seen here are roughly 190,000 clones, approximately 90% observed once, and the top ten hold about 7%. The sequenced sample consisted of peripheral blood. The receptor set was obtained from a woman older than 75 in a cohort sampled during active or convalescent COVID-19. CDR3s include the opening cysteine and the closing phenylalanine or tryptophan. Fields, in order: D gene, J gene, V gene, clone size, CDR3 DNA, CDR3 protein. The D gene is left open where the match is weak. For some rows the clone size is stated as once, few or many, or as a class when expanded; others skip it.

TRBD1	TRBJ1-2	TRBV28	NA	TGTGCCAGCAGTTGGGTGATAGGACAGGGAAATGGCTACACCTTC	CASSWVIGQGNGYTF
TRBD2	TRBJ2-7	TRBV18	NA	TGTGCCAGCTCACCCGGGACTAGCGCCTTACCCAAATACGAGCAGTACTTC	CASSPGTSALPKYEQYF
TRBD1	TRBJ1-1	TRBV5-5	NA	TGTGCCAGCAGCTTGGACAGGGGCCTCACTGAAGCTTTCTTT	CASSLDRGLTEAFF
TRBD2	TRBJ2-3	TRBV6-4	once	TGTGCCAGCAGTGACTCTGCTAGCGGGAACGCCGCAGATACGCAGTATTTT	CASSDSASGNAADTQYF
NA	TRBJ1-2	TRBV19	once	TGTGCCAGTAGTACCCCCCACACGGTCGGGGGCTACACCTTC	CASSTPHTVGGYTF
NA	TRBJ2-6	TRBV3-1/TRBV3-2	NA	TGTGCCAGCAGAACGACAGGCAACGGGGCCAACGTCCTGACTTTC	CASRTTGNGANVLTF
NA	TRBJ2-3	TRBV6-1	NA	TGTGCCAGCAGTGAGACAGTGAGCACAGATACGCAGTATTTT	CASSETVSTDTQYF
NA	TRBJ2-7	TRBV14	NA	TGTGCCAGCAGCCTCCAGGGAGGCGAGCAGTACTTC	CASSLQGGEQYF
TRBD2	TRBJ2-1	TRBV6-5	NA	TGTGCCAGCAGACCGGGACTAGCGGGAGTCGATGAGCAGTTCTTC	CASRPGLAGVDEQFF
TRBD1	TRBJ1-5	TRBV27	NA	TGTGCCAGCAGTTTAACCGGGACAGATAATCAGCCCCAGCATTTT	CASSLTGTDNQPQHF
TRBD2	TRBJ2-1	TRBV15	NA	TGTGCCACCAGCAGGATGACTAGCGGGAATGGTGAGCAGTTCTTC	CATSRMTSGNGEQFF
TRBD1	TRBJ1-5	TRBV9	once	TGTGCCAGCAGCCCCGGGACAGGGGGCCTTGGACAGCCCCAGCATTTT	CASSPGTGGLGQPQHF
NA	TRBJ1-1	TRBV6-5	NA	TGTGCCAGCAGCGTCACAATGAACACTGAAGCTTTCTTT	CASSVTMNTEAFF
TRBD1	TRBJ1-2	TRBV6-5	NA	TGTGCCAGCAGTTACGGCGGACAGGGGGGCGACTATGGCTACACCTTC	CASSYGGQGGDYGYTF
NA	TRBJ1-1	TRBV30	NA	TGTGCCTGGAGTGTAGGCGGGGCTGAAGCTTTCTTT	CAWSVGGAEAFF
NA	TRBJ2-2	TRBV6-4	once	TGTGCCAGCAGTGACGATGGCGGGAACACCGGGGAGCTGTTTTTT	CASSDDGGNTGELFF
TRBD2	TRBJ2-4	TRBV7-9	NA	TGTGCCAGCAGCCCCTTGGGACTAAGTCGGGGAGGAGCCAAAAACATTCAGTACTTC	CASSPLGLSRGGAKNIQYF
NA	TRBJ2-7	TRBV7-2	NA	TGTGCCAGCAGCCTCGCGGCTACCTACGAGCAGTACTTC	CASSLAATYEQYF
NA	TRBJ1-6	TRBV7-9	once	TGTGCCAGCAGCCCCGGGAGGTTGGGAAGCTCCTATAATTCACCCCTCCACTTT	CASSPGRLGSSYNSPLHF
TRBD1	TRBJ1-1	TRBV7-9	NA	TGTGCCAGCAGCTTAACAGGGGCGGGGAACACTGAAGCTTTCTTT	CASSLTGAGNTEAFF
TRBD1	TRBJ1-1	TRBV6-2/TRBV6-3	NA	TGTGCCACCACCCCTCAGGGGGCGTCCATGAACACTGAAGCTTTCTTT	CATTPQGASMNTEAFF
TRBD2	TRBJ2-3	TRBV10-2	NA	TGCGCCAGCAGGGGGGCTAGCGGGAGCACAGATACGCAGTATTTT	CASRGASGSTDTQYF
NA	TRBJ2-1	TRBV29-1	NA	TGCAGCGTAGGGGGGAGGGCGGTTGAGCAGTTCTTC	CSVGGRAVEQFF
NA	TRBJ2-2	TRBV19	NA	TGTGCCAGTAGTATAGCCGGACAGCCCTTAACCGGGGAGCTGTTTTTT	CASSIAGQPLTGELFF
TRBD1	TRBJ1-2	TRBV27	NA	TGTGCCAGCAGTGTCAACAGGGGGCATGGCTACACCTTC	CASSVNRGHGYTF
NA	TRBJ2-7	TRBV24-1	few	TGTGCCACCAGTGATTTGTCCCTGGCTGTTCAGTCCTACGAGCAGTACTTC	CATSDLSLAVQSYEQYF
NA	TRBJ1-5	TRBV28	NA	TGTGCCAGCAGTCTCGAAAATACTGCGGGTCAGCCCCAGCATTTT	CASSLENTAGQPQHF
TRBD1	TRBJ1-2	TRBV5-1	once	TGCGCCAGCAGCTTGGCCTTTCTGAGACAGGGGACCTATGGCTACACCTTC	CASSLAFLRQGTYGYTF
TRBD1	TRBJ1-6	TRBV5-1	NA	TGCGCCAGCAGCACCCAGGGGGATTCACCCCTCCACTTT	CASSTQGDSPLHF
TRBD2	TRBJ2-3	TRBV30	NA	TGTGCCTGGGGAGGTGTGGCGGGAGTCTATACGCAGTATTTT	CAWGGVAGVYTQYF
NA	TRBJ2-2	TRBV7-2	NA	TGTGCCAGCAGCTTATCGAAAGCCCCCACCGGGGAGCTGTTTTTT	CASSLSKAPTGELFF
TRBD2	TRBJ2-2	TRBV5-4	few	TGTGCCAGCAGCGACCTAGCGGGAGTTTCAGGGGAGCTGTTTTTT	CASSDLAGVSGELFF
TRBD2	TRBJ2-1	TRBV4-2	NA	TGTGCCAGCAGCCAGGGGGTCGGGCGGGAGAATGAGCAGTTCTTC	CASSQGVGRENEQFF
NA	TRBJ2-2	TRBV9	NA	TGTGCCAGCAGCGTCTGGGACAGCGGGGGCACCGGGGAGCTGTTTTTT	CASSVWDSGGTGELFF
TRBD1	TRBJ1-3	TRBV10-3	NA	TGTGCCATCAGAGGGACAGGGGGCCGTAACACCATATATTTT	CAIRGTGGRNTIYF
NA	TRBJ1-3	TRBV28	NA	TGTGCCAGCAGTTGGCCGGGCGGGACTGGAAACACCATATATTTT	CASSWPGGTGNTIYF
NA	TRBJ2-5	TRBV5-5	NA	TGTGCCAGCAGCTTGGCTCGGCAACAACTCCTGGGAGCCCAGTACTTC	CASSLARQQLLGAQYF
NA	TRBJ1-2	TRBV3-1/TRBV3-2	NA	TGTGCCAGCAGCCAAGATCAGGGGTATTTGGGAGGCTACACCTTC	CASSQDQGYLGGYTF
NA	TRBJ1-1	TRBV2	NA	TGTGCCAGCAGTACCGCAGGGGCGAACACTGAAGCTTTCTTT	CASSTAGANTEAFF
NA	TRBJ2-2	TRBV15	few	TGTGCCACCAGCCCCCGTCCCGGGGCCGGGGAGCTGTTTTTT	CATSPRPGAGELFF
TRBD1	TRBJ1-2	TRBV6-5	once	TGTGCCAGCAGTTACGGGACAGGGAGGGGTGGCTACACCTTC	CASSYGTGRGGYTF
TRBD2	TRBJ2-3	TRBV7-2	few	TGTGCCAGCAGCCCCCGAATGGTAGCGGGGGTAGATACGCAGTATTTT	CASSPRMVAGVDTQYF
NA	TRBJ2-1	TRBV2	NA	TGTGCCAGCCTGGGGGGGGCGCCGGGAATGGGACATGAGCAGTTCTTC	CASLGGAPGMGHEQFF
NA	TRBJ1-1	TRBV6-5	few	TGTGCCAGCAGTTACCGCCGAACGAACATGAACACTGAAGCTTTCTTT	CASSYRRTNMNTEAFF
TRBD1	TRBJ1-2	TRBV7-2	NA	TGTGCCAGCACTCGCGACAGGGGAGATGGCTACACCTTC	CASTRDRGDGYTF
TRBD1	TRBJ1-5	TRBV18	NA	TGTGCCAGCTCACAGGAGGGGGCCTCAAATCAGCCCCAGCATTTT	CASSQEGASNQPQHF
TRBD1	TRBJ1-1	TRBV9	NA	TGTGCCAGCAGCGTAGAGGCAGGGGGCGCAGGCACTGAAGCTTTCTTT	CASSVEAGGAGTEAFF
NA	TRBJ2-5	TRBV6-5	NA	TGTGCCAGCAGTTACGGGGGGGCGCAAGAGACCCAGTACTTC	CASSYGGAQETQYF
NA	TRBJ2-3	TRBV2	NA	TGTGCCAGCAGTGAACTTCTTCGCACAGATACGCAGTATTTT	CASSELLRTDTQYF
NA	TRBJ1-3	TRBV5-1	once	TGCGCCAGCAGTAAACAAGGAAACACCATATATTTT	CASSKQGNTIYF